This T cell receptor (beta chain) was identified during a study of spatial heterogeneity in lung cancer. Time point indicated: blood at routine non-recurrence follow-up after resection. Looked up from germline, CDR1 is MNHEY and CDR2 is SMNVEV (reference sequence). With 3 bases removed from V and 4 bases from J, the gap between germline ends came to 9 bases. The CDR3 runs to 13 residues. From the 5' RACE reads, TCRdb called clonotypes with MiXCR, one entry per CDR3 protein. The sample consists of roughly 110,000 distinct CDR3 sequences, about a tenth of them appearing once. The material was PBMCs, obtained at follow-up. The chain combines TRBV27 with TRBJ1-1; maybe TRBD1 (6 bases). This receptor was identified in a female donor with early-stage non-small cell lung cancer. CDR3 in DNA: TGTGCCAGCAGTTTCAGGGGCGTCACTGAAGCTTTCTTT. Its protein product is CASSFRGVTEAFF.